The 28 T cell receptor beta chains reported below all come from one sample, sequenced in a study of blood T cell repertoires in COVID-19. Using immunoSEQ multiplex PCR, the repertoire was profiled, and TCRdb retains in-frame clones only, with some absent. The sample holds just under 350,000 clones; around nine tenths are singletons and the top ten take around 3.5%. Material: peripheral blood. The receptor source for this set is a woman between 18 and 30 years old who had recovered from COVID-19.

V usage is TRBV6-2 or TRBV6-3 and J usage is TRBJ2-1, with 8 positions matching TRBD2. CDR1 is MNHEY, CDR2 SVGEGT, per germline. Trimming cost V 2 bases and J 11 bases; bases outside gene matches: 5. The CDR3 length is 13 residues. CDR3: CASSYPISGKQFF. The CDR3 DNA follows: TGTGCCAGCAGTTACCCCATTAGCGGGAAGCAGTTCTTC.

This clone was found a few times. The rearrangement joins TRBV5-8 to TRBJ1-6; weak D call: TRBD1 (5 bases). V lost 3 bases to trimming and J lost 7 bases, with 17 bases between them. CDR3 length: 16 residues. Germline V CDR1 and CDR2: SGHTS, YDEGEE. Here the CDR3 reads CASSSRGAGLNSPLHF. CDR3 DNA: TGTGCCAGCAGCTCGCGCGGGGCAGGGCTGAATTCACCCCTCCACTTT.

The chain links TRBV6-2 or TRBV6-3 to TRBJ2-1, with 7 bases matching TRBD2. Germline V gene data show CDR1 as MNHEY and CDR2 as SVGEGT. V gave up 6 bases and J gave up 5 bases; unmatched junction bases: 13. This CDR3 has 16 residues. For the CDR3, the DNA is TGTGCCAGCAGCCCCCCGGGAGCGGGATCCAACAATGAGCAGTTCTTC. Protein sequence: CASSPPGAGSNNEQFF.

V usage is TRBV11-3 and J usage is TRBJ1-1, with unresolved D. The CDR3 is 13 amino acids. The germline V gene encodes CDR1 SGHNT and CDR2 YENEEA. V was pared by 6 bases and J by 4 bases, with 12 bases between. The CDR3 loop is CASSMQERTEAFF. The CDR3 bases are TGTGCCAGCAGTATGCAGGAACGCACTGAAGCTTTCTTT.

V is TRBV4-1 and J is TRBJ2-3; 11 bases align to TRBD2. The J segment lost 6 bases and the V segment lost 4 bases, leaving 12 bases of the junction unmatched. This CDR3 region has 17 residues. Per the germline V gene, CDR1 is MGHRA and CDR2 is YSYEKL. CDR3 sequence: CASSPGLAGSRRDTQYF. Written as DNA, the CDR3 is TGCGCCAGCAGCCCCGGACTAGCGGGTAGTAGAAGGGATACGCAGTATTTT.

This clone was observed a single time. The chain couples TRBV7-2 to TRBJ1-2; 7 bases are shared with TRBD1. V trimming: 6 bases; J trimming: 3 bases; junction bases outside the gene matches: 13. The length of the CDR3 is 16 residues. The V gene's germline CDR1 is SGHTA and CDR2 FQGNSA. The CDR3 spells CASRKNFGRGDYGYTF. CDR3 bases: TGTGCCAGCAGAAAAAACTTTGGCAGGGGGGACTATGGCTACACCTTC. The full variable domain, in which reference TRBV7-2 and TRBJ1-2 provide the parts outside the CDR3, is GAGVSQSPSNKVTEKGKDVELRCDPISGHTALYWYRQSLGQGLEFLIYFQGNSAPDKSGLPSDRFSAERTGGSVSTLTIQRTQQEDSAVYLCASRKNFGRGDYGYTFGSGTRLTVV.

This chain's CDR3 is CASSDRGYDSPLHF. DNA of the CDR3: TGTGCCAGCAGTGATCGGGGTTATGATTCACCCCTCCACTTT. This chain connects TRBV6-4 to TRBJ1-6; D is unclear. The V gene's germline CDR1 is MRHNA and CDR2 SNTAGT. The CDR3 runs 14 residues. Trimming took 3 bases from V and 8 from J, leaving 11 bases between them.

This chain links TRBV20-1 with TRBJ2-3; 10 positions agree with TRBD2. Trimming took 3 bases from V and 6 from J; bases not matched to a gene: 9. The CDR3 runs 15 residues. From germline, CDR1 is DFQATT and CDR2 SNEGSKA (reference sequence). CDR3 sequence (DNA): TGCAGTGCTAGTGAGGCTAGCGGGAGCGTGGATACGCAGTATTTT. It specifies CSASEASGSVDTQYF.

V usage is TRBV30 and J usage is TRBJ2-2; D unclear. Germline lookup yields CDR1 GTSNPN and CDR2 SVGIG (reference sequence). The germline V and J ends were trimmed by 4 bases and 6 bases, with 27 bases remaining between them. The CDR3 is made up of 18 amino acids. In nucleotides, the CDR3 is TGTGCCTGGACCTCAGGCTGGCAGCAAAACGCTGAACCCGGGGAGCTGTTTTTT. Amino acid sequence: CAWTSGWQQNAEPGELFF.

J is TRBJ1-1 and V is TRBV10-3; TRBD1 aligns across 8 bases. The CDR3 sequence is 16 residues long. J gave up 0 bases and V 6 bases, and 9 bases lay outside the gene matches. CDR1 is ENHRY, CDR2 SYGVKD, per germline. For the CDR3, the DNA is TGTGCCATCAGCCCGGACAGGGCCGTCATGAACACTGAAGCTTTCTTT. Translated: CAISPDRAVMNTEAFF.

The genes are TRBV29-1 and TRBJ1-2; tentatively, D is TRBD1 (5 bases). There are 17 residues in the CDR3. V lost 1 base to trimming and J lost 0 bases, with 18 bases between them. Germline V gene sequence: CDR1 SQVTM, CDR2 ANQGSEA. This CDR3 reads CSVEVPLRGDANYGYTF. In DNA, the CDR3 is TGCAGCGTTGAAGTTCCACTCCGCGGGGACGCTAACTATGGCTACACCTTC.

For this clone: At one of its ends the junction is not consistent with the germline gene, which may arise from a read error. V is TRBV27 and J is TRBJ1-1; 9 bases are a match to TRBD1. CDR1 and CDR2 (germline): MNHEY, SMNVEV (reference sequence). This CDR3 spans 15 amino acids. In DNA form, the CDR3 reads TGTGCCAGCAGTTCCCGGACAGGGGTGAACTCTGAAGCTTTCTTT. Translated: CASSSRTGVNSEAFF.

This sequence joins TRBV9 and TRBJ1-2; D ambiguous. The CDR3 runs to 14 residues. Trimming removed 4 bases from V and 2 bases from J, with 12 bases in between. Germline V CDR1 and CDR2: SGDLS, YYNGEE. The DNA of the CDR3 is TGTGCCAGCAGCCCCCCCCATGAGAACTATGGCTACACCTTC. It specifies CASSPPHENYGYTF.

V gene TRBV7-9 combines with J gene TRBJ2-1; 8 nucleotides match TRBD2. This CDR3 is built from 15 residues. Germline loops: CDR1 SEHNR, CDR2 FQNEAQ (reference sequence). The J segment lost 2 bases and the V segment lost 3 bases, leaving 3 bases of the junction unmatched. The CDR3 here is CASSFSGSPYNEQFF. CDR3 in DNA: TGTGCCAGCAGCTTCAGCGGGAGTCCCTACAATGAGCAGTTCTTC.

This chain joins TRBV6-2 or TRBV6-3 and TRBJ2-7; D possibly corresponds to TRBD2 (5 bases). Trimming removed 6 bases at V and 2 bases at J, with 11 bases between. The CDR3 contains 13 residues. Germline CDR1 and CDR2: MNHEY and SVGEGT. CDR3 sequence: CASSHGETYEQYV. CDR3 bases: TGTGCCAGCAGCCACGGGGAGACCTACGAGCAGTACGTC.

The DNA for the CDR3 is TGTGCCAGCAGCTTAGGTGGCGGGAGGGGTACGCAGTATTTT. Translated, it gives CASSLGGGRGTQYF. The chain combines TRBV7-2 with TRBJ2-3, with 9 bases fitting TRBD2. The J segment lost 8 bases and the V segment lost 1 base, leaving 4 bases of the junction unmatched. Germline CDR1 and CDR2: SGHTA and FQGNSA. The CDR3 length is 14 residues.

The V and J genes are TRBV11-2 and TRBJ2-7, with 7 bases that match TRBD2. The ends lost 3 bases at V and 2 bases at J; junction bases unmatched: 4. The CDR3 covers 14 residues. The germline CDR1 and CDR2 sequences are SGHAT and FQNNGV. CDR3 amino acids: CASSFGGRAYEQYV. The CDR3, as DNA: TGTGCCAGCAGCTTTGGCGGGAGAGCCTACGAGCAGTACGTC.

The chain combines TRBV3-1 (or the pseudogene TRBV3-2) with TRBJ2-2; 8 positions match TRBD2. Germline CDR1 is LGHDT and CDR2 is YNNKEL (reference sequence). The ends lost 2 bases at V and 3 bases at J; junction bases unmatched: 2. CDR3 length: 15 amino acids. The CDR3 coding sequence is TGTGCCAGCAGCCAACAAGCGGGAGACACCGGGGAGCTGTTTTTT. This codes for CASSQQAGDTGELFF.

This clone is a singleton in its sample. This sequence joins TRBV21-1 and TRBJ1-4; the listed D gene, TRBD1, was not tested against the DNA. TRBV21-1 is a recognized pseudogene. This CDR3 has 14 residues. CDR3 residues: CARHQKTTNEKLFF. The CDR3 nucleotides are TGTGCCAGGCACCAGAAAACAACTAATGAAAAACTGTTTTTT.

V and J are TRBV18 and TRBJ2-3, with 9 positions matching TRBD2. The germline V gene encodes CDR1 KGHSH and CDR2 LQKENI. The CDR3 runs 19 residues. The V and J ends lost 0 bases and 3 bases, in that order; junction bases with no gene match: 13. The CDR3 DNA reads as TGTGCCAGCTCACCACCGAAGTTCGGCGGGAGGGCGGAGACAGATACGCAGTATTTT. It translates to CASSPPKFGGRAETDTQYF.

V and J are TRBV6-5 and TRBJ1-4, with 12 nucleotides matching TRBD1. V trimming: 4 bases; J trimming: 8 bases; junction bases outside the gene matches: 5. CDR1 MNHEY and CDR2 SVGAGI come from the germline V gene. The CDR3 runs to 15 residues. CDR3 nucleotides: TGTGCCAGCAGTTTCGCCGGGACAGGGGGCGAAAAACTGTTTTTT. It is translated as CASSFAGTGGEKLFF.

A single count supports this clone. The genes are TRBV7-2 and TRBJ2-3, with a tentative D call TRBD2 (5 bases). This CDR3 is built from 14 residues. V dropped 0 bases and J dropped 6 bases, with 10 bases sitting between them. Germline CDR1 reads SGHTA; CDR2 reads FQGNSA. The CDR3 bases are TGTGCCAGCAGCTTAGCGAGCTGGAGGGATACGCAGTATTTT. Residues: CASSLASWRDTQYF.

DNA for the CDR3: TGTGCCAGCAGCCCGAGCGGGAGGAACACAGATACGCAGTATTTT. Amino acid sequence: CASSPSGRNTDTQYF. The chain is built from TRBV7-9 and TRBJ2-3; 9 bases fit TRBD2. The CDR3 is 15 residues long. V was clipped by 5 bases and J by 2 bases; unmatched bases: 5. Germline values: CDR1 SEHNR, CDR2 FQNEAQ (reference sequence).

The chain carries TRBV5-1 and TRBJ2-1, with 7 nucleotides matching TRBD1. This CDR3 comprises 15 residues. V shed 3 bases, J shed 0 bases, and the junction held 3 bases outside the gene matches. Germline CDR1 and CDR2: SGHRS and YFSETQ. The CDR3 region has the DNA TGCGCCAGCAGCTCCGGGGACAGCTCCTACAATGAGCAGTTCTTC. Amino acid sequence: CASSSGDSSYNEQFF.

The chain carries TRBV29-1 and TRBJ2-1; D is possibly TRBD1 (5 bases). The CDR3 extends over 14 amino acids. Germline-derived CDR1 and CDR2 are SQVTM and ANQGSEA. With 3 bases removed from V and 7 bases from J, the gap between germline ends came to 16 bases. The CDR3 is CSVERQKGLNEQFF. In DNA, the CDR3 is TGCAGCGTTGAGCGACAGAAGGGGCTGAATGAGCAGTTCTTC.

This chain uses TRBV6-5 with TRBJ1-5; D gene uncertain. Trimming pared 4 bases from V and 6 bases from J, leaving 10 bases between. CDR1 and CDR2 from the germline V gene are MNHEY and SVGAGI. There are 13 residues in the CDR3. The CDR3 loop is CASSSGLGQPQHF. In nucleotides, the CDR3 is TGTGCCAGCAGTTCCGGACTTGGTCAGCCCCAGCATTTT.

The chain employs TRBV7-9 and TRBJ2-7; the match to TRBD1 covers 10 bases. The CDR3 length is 15 residues. CDR1 and CDR2 (germline): SEHNR, FQNEAQ (reference sequence). With 2 bases clipped from V and 6 bases from J, the junction kept 7 bases outside the gene matches. The CDR3, as DNA: TGTGCCAGCAGCTTATACGGGACAGGGGAAAGCGAGCAGTACGTC. Amino acids: CASSLYGTGESEQYV.

The V call is TRBV4-2, the J call TRBJ2-1; TRBD2 matches 12 bases. The CDR3 is made up of 16 amino acids. V shed 0 bases, J shed 8 bases, and the junction held 5 bases outside the gene matches. Germline-derived CDR1 and CDR2 are LGHNA and YNFKEQ. The CDR3 sequence is CASSQETSGRGHEQFF. The CDR3 DNA follows: TGTGCCAGCAGCCAAGAGACTAGCGGGAGAGGACATGAGCAGTTCTTC.